One and the same sample provided the 27 T cell receptor beta chains below, sequenced in a study of cytomegalovirus exposure and HLA in healthy donors. The table came from immunoSEQ multiplex PCR; TCRdb's copy has only in-frame clones and leaves some out. The data hold 150,000 or so clones, with roughly nine tenths observed a single time. The sample taken for sequencing was PBMCs. These receptors all come from a woman under 30 in good health and CMV-seronegative.

The rearrangement links TRBV11-3 to TRBJ2-3; 8 bases are shared with TRBD1. CDR1 is SGHNT, CDR2 YENEEA, per germline. This CDR3 is 15 amino acids long. Germline trimming cut 1 base from V and 2 bases from J; bases unmatched to any gene: 2. The CDR3 DNA reads as TGTGCCAGCAGCTTAGGGACAGGGCACACAGATACGCAGTATTTT. This codes for CASSLGTGHTDTQYF.

This chain joins TRBV2 and TRBJ1-5, with 7 bases aligning to TRBD1. V dropped 7 bases and J dropped 9; count of bases not matched to a gene: 9. Germline CDR1 is SNHLY and CDR2 is FYNNEI. CDR3 length equals 13 residues. CDR3 sequence reads: CASTDRPIPPQHF. The CDR3 DNA reads TGTGCCAGCACGGACAGGCCAATTCCGCCCCAGCATTTT.

V is TRBV9 and J is TRBJ2-5, with no clear D. Germline V lookup: CDR1 SGDLS, CDR2 YYNGEE. The V gene lost 0 bases and the J gene lost 3 bases, with 9 bases spanning the gap. The CDR3 is 14 residues long. In DNA, the CDR3 is TGTGCCAGCAGCGTAGGAGGCTGGGAAGAGACCCAGTACTTC. It is translated as CASSVGGWEETQYF. Variable domain in full (rest from reference TRBV9 and TRBJ2-5): DSGVTQTPKHLITATGQRVTLRCSPRSGDLSVYWYQQSLDQGLQFLIQYYNGEERAKGNILERFSAQQFPDLHSELNLSSLELGDSALYFCASSVGGWEETQYFGPGTRLLVL.

The chain uses TRBV28 and TRBJ1-3, with unresolved D. Trimming removed 6 bases from V and 4 bases from J, with 16 bases in between. The CDR3 consists of 15 residues. Germline V gene sequence: CDR1 MDHEN, CDR2 SYDVKM. The CDR3 bases are TGTGCCAGCAGCGTCCCCGGGAACCGAGGAAACACCATATATTTT. Its translation: CASSVPGNRGNTIYF.

This sequence joins TRBV9 and TRBJ2-7; 9 bases agree with TRBD1. The CDR3 sequence is 15 residues long. V dropped 0 bases and J dropped 6; count of bases not matched to a gene: 7. Germline V gives CDR1 SGDLS, CDR2 YYNGEE. CDR3 loop: CASSVAVGTGFEQYF. The CDR3 DNA follows: TGTGCCAGCAGCGTAGCTGTAGGGACAGGGTTCGAGCAGTACTTC.

The genes are TRBV27 and TRBJ2-1, with D possibly being TRBD2 (5 bases). The V end lost 7 bases, the J end lost 2 bases, and 24 bases lay between the germline ends. There are 18 residues in the CDR3. CDR1 and CDR2 from the germline V gene are MNHEY and SMNVEV (reference sequence). CDR3 sequence (DNA): TGTGCCAGCATCCGGTCCCTCCTGCTAGCTGGGGCCTACAATGAGCAGTTCTTC. This sequence encodes CASIRSLLLAGAYNEQFF.

V is TRBV6-5 and J is TRBJ1-3; D uncertain. CDR1 and CDR2 from the germline V gene are MNHEY and SVGAGI. V shed 5 bases and J shed 6 bases, with 14 bases lying between them. This CDR3 has 14 residues. The CDR3 DNA reads TGTGCCAGCAGTACCACCAGAGGGATAAACACCATATATTTT. Its translation is CASSTTRGINTIYF.

The V gene is TRBV9, the J gene TRBJ1-2; D remains ambiguous. The V and J ends lost 4 bases and 3 bases respectively, with 13 bases between them. The CDR3 spans 14 residues. Germline loops: CDR1 SGDLS, CDR2 YYNGEE. The CDR3 reads CASSNPGFHYGYTF. In DNA, the CDR3 is TGTGCCAGCAGCAACCCAGGCTTCCACTATGGCTACACCTTC.

The chain is built from TRBV14 and TRBJ2-1; TRBD1 agrees at 9 bases. This CDR3 is 16 amino acids long. CDR1 and CDR2 from the germline V gene are SGHDN and FVKESK. V gave up 1 base and J gave up 6 bases; unmatched junction bases: 7. The CDR3 protein is CASSQVVGTGSNEQFF. CDR3 coding DNA: TGTGCCAGCAGCCAAGTTGTGGGGACAGGGAGCAATGAGCAGTTCTTC.

The chain combines TRBV5-1 with TRBJ2-1; 12 bases are a match to TRBD2. The V and J ends lost 6 bases and 6 bases, in that order; junction bases with no gene match: 7. Germline V gene data show CDR1 as SGHRS and CDR2 as YFSETQ. CDR3 length equals 15 residues. The CDR3 DNA follows: TGCGCCAGCACTATTGGACTAGCGGGGCTCAATGAGCAGTTCTTC. This gives the protein CASTIGLAGLNEQFF.

The J gene is TRBJ2-1, the V gene TRBV10-3; TRBD1 agrees at 8 bases. The V segment lost 3 bases and the J segment 6 bases; nucleotides outside the gene matches: 4. Germline V lookup: CDR1 ENHRY, CDR2 SYGVKD. The CDR3 is 14 residues long. CDR3 sequence (DNA): TGTGCCATCAGTGACTCGACAGGGGTCAATGAGCAGTTCTTC. Translating it yields CAISDSTGVNEQFF.

V gene TRBV2 combines with J gene TRBJ2-7; TRBD2 is a possible D gene (5 bases). The CDR3 loop spans 16 amino acids. Trimming removed 5 bases from V and 3 bases from J, with 20 bases in between. Germline CDR1 and CDR2: SNHLY and FYNNEI. This chain's CDR3 is CASSPWMVHAGYEQYF. For the CDR3, the DNA is TGTGCCAGCAGTCCATGGATGGTACATGCGGGCTACGAGCAGTACTTC.

The chain recombines TRBV4-1 with TRBJ2-7; tentatively, D is TRBD2 (6 bases). Trimming removed 5 bases from V and 0 bases from J, with 14 bases in between. Germline V gene sequence: CDR1 MGHRA, CDR2 YSYEKL. This CDR3 is 15 amino acids long. The CDR3 protein is CASSALAVSSYEQYF. CDR3 in DNA: TGCGCCAGCAGCGCATTAGCGGTTAGCTCCTACGAGCAGTACTTC.

This clone was picked up one time. V usage is TRBV4-1 and J usage is TRBJ2-1; possibly TRBD2 for D (7 bases). Germline lookup yields CDR1 MGHRA and CDR2 YSYEKL. The CDR3 has 15 amino acids. Trimming removed 4 bases from V and 10 bases from J, with 20 bases in between. DNA for the CDR3: TGCGCCAGCAGCCGGAGCCGGGACTACCAGGGGGAGCAGTTCTTC. It specifies CASSRSRDYQGEQFF.

The V gene is TRBV6-1, the J gene TRBJ1-2, with D maybe TRBD1 (6 bases). Germline CDR1 is MNHNS and CDR2 is SASEGT. CDR3 length: 15 amino acids. The V and J ends lost 4 bases and 4 bases respectively, with 16 bases between them. CDR3 nucleotides: TGTGCCAGCAGTGGGACAGCTATGGCATCCTATGGCTACACCTTC. This gives the protein CASSGTAMASYGYTF.

This chain connects TRBV2 to TRBJ2-7, with D uncertain. The CDR3 length is 13 residues. Germline-derived CDR1 and CDR2 are SNHLY and FYNNEI. V gave up 3 bases and J gave up 2 bases, with 8 bases separating them. This CDR3 reads CASSDSFTYEQYF. The CDR3 region has the DNA TGTGCCAGCAGTGACTCGTTTACCTACGAGCAGTACTTC.

This clone was seen more than once but under ten times. V usage is TRBV5-1 and J usage is TRBJ2-7; TRBD2 agrees at 8 bases. The CDR3 length is 15 residues. The J segment lost 3 bases and the V segment lost 0 bases, leaving 5 bases of the junction unmatched. Germline V gene sequence: CDR1 SGHRS, CDR2 YFSETQ. CDR3 amino acids: CASSLAAGGLYEQYF. The CDR3 DNA is TGCGCCAGCAGCTTGGCCGCGGGGGGACTCTACGAGCAGTACTTC.

The chain combines TRBV6-5 with TRBJ2-3; 10 bases match TRBD2. V lost 2 bases to trimming and J lost 1 base; unmatched junction nucleotides: 3. Germline V gene lookup returns CDR1 MNHEY and CDR2 SVGAGI. This CDR3 contains 16 residues. The CDR3 DNA reads as TGTGCCAGCAGTTACAATCTAGCGGGGGGCACAGATACGCAGTATTTT. Translation: CASSYNLAGGTDTQYF.

V usage is TRBV6-5 and J usage is TRBJ2-7, with D tentatively TRBD1 (6 bases). CDR1 and CDR2 (germline): MNHEY, SVGAGI. V dropped 7 bases and J dropped 0 bases, with 10 bases sitting between them. The CDR3 covers 13 residues. CDR3 loop: CASTRDNSYEQYF. CDR3 nucleotides: TGTGCCAGCACCCGGGACAACTCCTACGAGCAGTACTTC.

The chain uses TRBV27 and TRBJ1-1, with D hard to call. The CDR3 runs 14 residues. Trimming left V 3 bases short and J 2 bases short, with 10 bases between. CDR1 and CDR2 from the germline V gene are MNHEY and SMNVEV (reference sequence). The DNA for the CDR3 is TGTGCCAGCAGTTTGCAGGTCCGAAACACTGAAGCTTTCTTT. Translating it yields CASSLQVRNTEAFF.

This sequence joins TRBV27 and TRBJ1-4; perhaps TRBD1 as D (6 bases). This CDR3 region has 14 residues. V shed 1 base and J shed 8 bases, with 11 bases lying between them. Germline V gene sequence: CDR1 MNHEY, CDR2 SMNVEV (reference sequence). CDR3: CASSLWQGSEKLFF. The CDR3 nucleotides read TGTGCCAGCAGTTTATGGCAGGGGAGCGAAAAACTGTTTTTT.

The V gene is TRBV11-3, the J gene TRBJ2-7, with 8 bases fitting TRBD2. CDR3 size: 15 residues. Germline loops: CDR1 SGHNT, CDR2 YENEEA. The ends lost 4 bases at V and 7 bases at J; junction bases unmatched: 12. The CDR3 here is CASSSSTGGAGEQYF. The CDR3 bases are TGTGCCAGCAGCTCGTCTACCGGGGGGGCAGGGGAGCAGTACTTC.

This chain uses TRBV15 with TRBJ1-4, with TRBD1 as a possible D gene (6 bases). Trimming took 2 bases from V and 0 from J, leaving 19 bases between them. CDR3 size: 19 residues. Germline CDR1 LNHNV, CDR2 YYDKDF (reference sequence). The CDR3 DNA follows: TGTGCCACCAGCAGACTAAGGCCACCGGGACACTCAACTAATGAAAAACTGTTTTTT. Its protein product is CATSRLRPPGHSTNEKLFF.

The chain joins TRBV7-9 to TRBJ2-3; D is possibly TRBD1 (6 bases). Germline V gene sequence: CDR1 SEHNR, CDR2 FQNEAQ (reference sequence). The length of the CDR3 is 16 residues. Trimming shortened V by 5 bases and J by 6 bases, and 21 bases separated the two germline ends. The CDR3 here is CASSPGILTGVDTQYF. The CDR3 nucleotides are TGTGCCAGCAGCCCCGGGATCCTGACAGGCGTGGATACGCAGTATTTT.

The rearrangement joins TRBV2 to TRBJ1-2; perhaps TRBD1 as D (6 bases). CDR1 and CDR2 (germline): SNHLY, FYNNEI. This CDR3 contains 14 residues. The V end was cut by 7 bases, the J end by 0 bases, with 12 bases between. CDR3 in amino acids: CASTQDRPNYGYTF. DNA of the CDR3: TGTGCCAGCACCCAGGACAGACCTAACTATGGCTACACCTTC. The whole variable domain, remainder taken from reference TRBV2 and TRBJ1-2, is EPEVTQTPSHQVTQMGQEVILRCVPISNHLYFYWYRQILGQKVEFLVSFYNNEISEKSEIFDDQFSVERPDGSNFTLKIRSTKLEDSAMYFCASTQDRPNYGYTFGSGTRLTVV.

As regards this clone: The sample carries other DNA sequences with the same CDR3. This rearrangement joins TRBV29-1 to TRBJ2-3, with D possibly TRBD2 on 6 matching bases. The CDR3 consists of 14 residues. Germline loops: CDR1 SQVTM, CDR2 ANQGSEA. Between the trimmed V and J ends, which lost 7 bases and 2 bases, there was a span of 16 bases. The CDR3 protein is CSALGTFYTDTQYF. In DNA form, the CDR3 reads TGCAGCGCCCTGGGGACTTTTTACACAGATACGCAGTATTTT.

This sequence joins TRBV7-9 and TRBJ2-7; tentative D call: TRBD2 (5 bases). This CDR3 has 17 residues. In germline, CDR1 is SEHNR, CDR2 FQNEAQ (reference sequence). V was pared by 1 base and J by 3 bases, with 19 bases between. CDR3 region: CASSLGGEGIGSYEQYF. CDR3 nucleotide sequence: TGTGCCAGCAGCTTAGGGGGAGAGGGTATTGGGAGCTACGAGCAGTACTTC. The full variable domain, completed using reference TRBV7-9 and TRBJ2-7, is DTGVSQNPRHKITKRGQNVTFRCDPISEHNRLYWYRQTLGQGPEFLTYFQNEAQLEKSRLLSDRFSAERPKGSFSTLEIQRTEQGDSAMYLCASSLGGEGIGSYEQYFGPGTRLTVT.